The present T cell receptor beta chain was sequenced within a study of radiotherapy plus CTLA-4 blockade in lung cancer. Repertoires were generated with immunoSEQ multiplex PCR, while TCRdb's copy carries only in-frame clones and drops some. This sample has 45,000 to 55,000 clones, with around nine tenths found just once. V lost 1 base, J lost 4 bases, and 2 bases stayed unmatched. The CDR3 extends over 15 amino acids. The germline gives CDR1 LNHDA, CDR2 SQIVND (reference sequence). The TCR originated in a human donor with non-small cell lung cancer whose response to radiotherapy plus ipilimumab could not be evaluated. The V and J genes are TRBV19 and TRBJ2-7; 12 nucleotides match TRBD2. Sample: peripheral blood, taken from a patient treated with radiotherapy plus ipilimumab. CDR3 sequence: CASSIGTSGIYEQYF. CDR3 DNA: TGTGCCAGTAGTATAGGGACTAGCGGGATTTACGAGCAGTACTTC.